This TCR beta chain emerged from a study of PD-1 blockade in classical Hodgkin lymphoma. Study-level findings and limits: Reported findings placed baseline TCR diversity lower in newly diagnosed patients (compared with healthy donors).

Described time point: cycle 4 day 1 (C4D1), after six to seven weeks of nivolumab. Autologous stem cell transplantation was followed by relapse in every patient, and brentuximab vedotin exposure varied. Complete response, partial response or progressive disease was recorded as best response. This clone was found a few times. Its antigen remains unidentified. This CDR3 has 15 residues. The J segment lost 2 bases and the V segment lost 4 bases, leaving 6 bases of the junction unmatched. The germline V gene encodes CDR1 SNHLY and CDR2 FYNNEI. Profiling relied on immunoSEQ multiplex PCR, and the TCRdb table lists in-frame clones only, not all of them. The data contain under 45,000 clones, 55% to 80% of them singletons.

The chain links TRBV2 to TRBJ2-7; 9 bases align to TRBD1. Specimen: peripheral blood mononuclear cells (PBMCs), collected before the fourth cycle of nivolumab. This TCR was recovered from a human donor with classical Hodgkin lymphoma. CDR3 nucleotides: TGTGCCAGCAGTGTTGGACAGGGGAGTCCCTACGAGCAGTACTTC. Protein product: CASSVGQGSPYEQYF.